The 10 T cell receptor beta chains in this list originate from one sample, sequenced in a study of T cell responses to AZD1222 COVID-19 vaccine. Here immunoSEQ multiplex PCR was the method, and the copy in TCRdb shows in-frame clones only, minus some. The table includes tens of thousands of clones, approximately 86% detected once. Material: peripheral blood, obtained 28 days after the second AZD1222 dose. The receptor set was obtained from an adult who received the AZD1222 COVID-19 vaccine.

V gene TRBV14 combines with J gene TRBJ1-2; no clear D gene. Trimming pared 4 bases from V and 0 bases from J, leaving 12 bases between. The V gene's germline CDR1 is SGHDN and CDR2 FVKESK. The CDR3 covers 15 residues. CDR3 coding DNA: TGTGCCAGCAGCCCGCCCGGACGCTCTAACTATGGCTACACCTTC. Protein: CASSPPGRSNYGYTF.

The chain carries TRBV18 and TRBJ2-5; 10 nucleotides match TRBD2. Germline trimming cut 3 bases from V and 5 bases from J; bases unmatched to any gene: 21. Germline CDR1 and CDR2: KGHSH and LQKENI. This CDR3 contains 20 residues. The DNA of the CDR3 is TGTGCCAGCTCACCGAACAGGGTAAACCGGCTAGCGGGAGACGGGGAGACCCAGTACTTC. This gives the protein CASSPNRVNRLAGDGETQYF.

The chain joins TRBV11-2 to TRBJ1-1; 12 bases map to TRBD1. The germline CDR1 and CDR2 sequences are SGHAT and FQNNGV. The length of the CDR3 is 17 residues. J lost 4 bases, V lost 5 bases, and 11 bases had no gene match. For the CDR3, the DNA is TGTGCCAGCAGCCGGGGGACAGGGGGCCTCCGAGGCACTGAAGCTTTCTTT. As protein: CASSRGTGGLRGTEAFF.

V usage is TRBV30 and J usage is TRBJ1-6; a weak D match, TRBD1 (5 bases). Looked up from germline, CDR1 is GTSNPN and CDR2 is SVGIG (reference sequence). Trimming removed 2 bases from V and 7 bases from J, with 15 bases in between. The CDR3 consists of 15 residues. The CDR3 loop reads CAWSPGDAWNSPLHF. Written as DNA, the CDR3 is TGTGCCTGGAGTCCGGGGGACGCCTGGAATTCACCCCTCCACTTT.

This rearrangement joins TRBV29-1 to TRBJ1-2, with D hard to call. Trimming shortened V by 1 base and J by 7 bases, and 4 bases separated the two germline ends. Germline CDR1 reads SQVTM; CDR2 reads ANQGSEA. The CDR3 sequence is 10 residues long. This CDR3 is CSVEVSGYTF. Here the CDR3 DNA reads TGCAGCGTTGAAGTGAGTGGCTACACCTTC. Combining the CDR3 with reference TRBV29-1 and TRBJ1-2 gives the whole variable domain SAVISQKPSRDICQRGTSLTIQCQVDSQVTMMFWYRQQPGQSLTLIATANQGSEATYESGFVIDKFPISRPNLTFSTLTVSNMSPEDSSIYLCSVEVSGYTFGSGTRLTVV.

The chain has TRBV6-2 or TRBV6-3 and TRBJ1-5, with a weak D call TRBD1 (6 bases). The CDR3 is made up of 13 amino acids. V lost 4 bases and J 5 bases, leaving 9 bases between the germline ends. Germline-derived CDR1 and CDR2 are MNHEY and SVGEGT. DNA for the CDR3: TGTGCCAGCAGTTTAAACAGGGATCAGCCCCAGCATTTT. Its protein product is CASSLNRDQPQHF.

CDR3 DNA: TGTGCCAGCAGCCCCGGGACCTCCTATAATTCACCCCTCCACTTT. Its protein is CASSPGTSYNSPLHF. V and J are TRBV27 and TRBJ1-6; a possible D gene is TRBD1 (5 bases). This CDR3 has 15 amino acids. The germline CDR1 and CDR2 sequences are MNHEY and SMNVEV (reference sequence). V dropped 6 bases and J dropped 0 bases, with 9 bases sitting between them.

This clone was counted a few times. The CDR3 sequence is CASSQDTPGGRNTGELFF. DNA of the CDR3: TGCGCCAGCAGCCAAGATACCCCGGGGGGAAGGAACACCGGGGAGCTGTTTTTT. The chain couples TRBV4-1 to TRBJ2-2, with 7 nucleotides matching TRBD2. Germline CDR1 is MGHRA and CDR2 is YSYEKL. The CDR3 sequence is 18 residues long. The J segment lost 1 base and the V segment lost 0 bases, leaving 8 bases of the junction unmatched.

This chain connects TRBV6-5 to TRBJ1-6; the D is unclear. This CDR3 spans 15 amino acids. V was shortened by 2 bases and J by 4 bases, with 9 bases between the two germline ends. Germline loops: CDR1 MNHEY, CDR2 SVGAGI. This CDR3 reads CASSYVTAYNSPLHF. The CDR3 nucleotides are TGTGCCAGCAGTTACGTTACAGCTTATAATTCACCCCTCCACTTT.

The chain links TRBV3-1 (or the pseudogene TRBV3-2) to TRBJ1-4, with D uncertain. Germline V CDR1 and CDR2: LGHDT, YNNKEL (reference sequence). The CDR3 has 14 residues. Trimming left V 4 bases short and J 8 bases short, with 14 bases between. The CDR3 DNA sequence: TGTGCCAGCAGCCGTGGTCTTACGGGGGAAAAACTGTTTTTT. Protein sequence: CASSRGLTGEKLFF.